This TCR beta chain was identified during a study of vaccination and CD4 T cells after COVID-19. Study summary: Cells were stimulated with overlapping spike peptide pools from SARS-CoV-2, HCoV-NL63, HCoV-OC43 and HCoV-229E.

Researchers used the Oncomine TCR Beta short-read assay to sequence DNA from cultured CD4+ T cells. DNA came from CD4+ T cells after culture. In TCRdb, the PCR reads were re-called with MiXCR into one record per CDR3 protein. The sample holds 7,500 to 9,500 distinct CDR3 sequences, around 28% seen once. This clonotype was counted between two and nine times. The antigen is undetermined. There are 16 residues in the CDR3. The germline V gene encodes CDR1 SGHAT and CDR2 FQNNGV. V gave up 4 bases and J gave up 3 bases; unmatched junction bases: 5. Treatment in this sample: roughly 10-day PBMC culture with coronavirus spike peptide pools or control peptides (ViraFEST assay). It was before the COVID-19 pandemic (2011-2018) that the unexposed donor's CD4+ T cells were collected. Negative selection separated CD4+ T cells from approximately nine-day cultures. Unexposed donors' CD4+ T cells were tested against SARS-CoV-2 S/N and four cold-coronavirus spikes when cell numbers allowed.

The chain carries TRBV11-2 and TRBJ2-7, with 14 bases matching TRBD2. The origin of this receptor is a human donor in good health. The sequenced material came from CD4+ T cells from blood, cultured in vitro. The CDR3 DNA follows: TGTGCCAGCAGCTCCCGACTAGCGGGAGGGGTCTACGAGCAGTACTTC. Its translation is CASSSRLAGGVYEQYF.